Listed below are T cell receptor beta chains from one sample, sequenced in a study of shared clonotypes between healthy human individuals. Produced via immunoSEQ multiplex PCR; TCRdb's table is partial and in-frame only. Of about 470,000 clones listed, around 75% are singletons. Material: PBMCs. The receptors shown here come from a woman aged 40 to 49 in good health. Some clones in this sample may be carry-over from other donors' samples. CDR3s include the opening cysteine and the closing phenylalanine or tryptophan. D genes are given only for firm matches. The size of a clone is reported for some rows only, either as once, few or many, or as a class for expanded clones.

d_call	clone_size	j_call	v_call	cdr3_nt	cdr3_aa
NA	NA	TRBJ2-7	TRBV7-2	TGTGCCAGCAGCGTGACAGGATCTTCCTACGAGCAGTACTTC	CASSVTGSSYEQYF
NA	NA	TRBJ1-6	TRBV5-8	TGTGCCAGCAGCTTAGCTGAAGGGGCCCGCCGGGGGTCACCCCTCCACTTT	CASSLAEGARRGSPLHF
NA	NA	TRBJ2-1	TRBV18	TGTGCCAGCTCACCCTCCCTTTCGAGGGGCAATGAGCAGTTCTTC	CASSPSLSRGNEQFF
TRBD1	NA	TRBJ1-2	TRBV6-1	TGTGCCAGCAGGAGACAGGGACTTAACTATGGCTACACCTTC	CASRRQGLNYGYTF
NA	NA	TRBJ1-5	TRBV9	TGTGCCAGCAGCGCCCTTCAGAGGCGAGAGGCCAATCAGCCCCAGCATTTT	CASSALQRREANQPQHF
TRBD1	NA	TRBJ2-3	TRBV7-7	TGTGCCAGCAGCTTAGCAGGGGGCGCGTCAGATACGCAGTATTTT	CASSLAGGASDTQYF
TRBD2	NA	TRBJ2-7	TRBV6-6	TGTGCCAGCAGTAAGGGCATGACTAGCGGGCACGAGCAGTACTTC	CASSKGMTSGHEQYF
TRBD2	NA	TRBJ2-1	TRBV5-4	TGTGCCAGCACCCCCATAGCGGGATCCTCCTACAATGAGCAGTTCTTC	CASTPIAGSSYNEQFF
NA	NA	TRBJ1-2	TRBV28	TGTGCCAGCAGTTTAAGGACGTCTAACTATGGCTACACCTTC	CASSLRTSNYGYTF
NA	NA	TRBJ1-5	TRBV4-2	TGTGCCAGCAGCCCGCGGGCAAGAGGCAATCAGCCCCAGCATTTT	CASSPRARGNQPQHF
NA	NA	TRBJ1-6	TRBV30	TGTGCCTGGACCGTGGACCGAAATTCACCCCTCCACTTT	CAWTVDRNSPLHF
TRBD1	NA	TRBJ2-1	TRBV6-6	TGTGCCAGCAGTTTGGGACAGGGTTATGAGCAGTTCTTC	CASSLGQGYEQFF
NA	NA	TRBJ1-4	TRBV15	TGTGCCACCAACCGAGGCTCCCCTAATGAAAAACTGTTTTTT	CATNRGSPNEKLFF
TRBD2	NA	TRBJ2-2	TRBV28	TGTGCCAGCAGTTTTGATAGCGGGAGGGCCGGCACCGGGGAGCTGTTTTTT	CASSFDSGRAGTGELFF
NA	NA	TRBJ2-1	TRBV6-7	TGTGCCAGCCAAAGGGGAGGAGAAGCCTACAATGAGCAGTTCTTC	CASQRGGEAYNEQFF
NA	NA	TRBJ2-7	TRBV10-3	TGTGCCATCAGTGAGAGTTTCCGACTCCCCTACGAGCAGTACTTC	CAISESFRLPYEQYF
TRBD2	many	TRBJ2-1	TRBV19	TGTGCCAGTAGGCGGGAGGCTACCTTGGATGAGCAGTTCTTC	CASRREATLDEQFF
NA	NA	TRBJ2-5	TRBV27	TGTGCCAGCAGTTTATCGGCAGGATCCGAGACCCAGTACTTC	CASSLSAGSETQYF
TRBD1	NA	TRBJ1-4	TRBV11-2	TGTGCCAGCAGTCGGGACAGGGCTAATGAAAAACTGTTTTTT	CASSRDRANEKLFF
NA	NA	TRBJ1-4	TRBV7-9	TGTGCCAGCAGGGCCGGCAGGGCAGCAACTAATGAAAAACTGTTTTTT	CASRAGRAATNEKLFF
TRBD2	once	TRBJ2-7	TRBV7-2	TGTGCCAGCAGCGCGGGACTAGAGATCTACGAGCAGTACTTC	CASSAGLEIYEQYF
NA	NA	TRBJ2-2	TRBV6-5	TGTGCCAGCAGTATGGACGGGTTGAACACCGGGGAGCTGTTTTTT	CASSMDGLNTGELFF
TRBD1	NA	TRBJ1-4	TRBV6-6	TGTGCCAGCAGTCTACCGCCGACAGGGCCCCCTCTTTTT	CASSLPPTGPPLF
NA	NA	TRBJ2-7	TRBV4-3	TGCGCCAGCAGCCAAGATTTGGAATTCTACGAGCAGTACTTC	CASSQDLEFYEQYF
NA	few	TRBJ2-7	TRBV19	TGTGCCAGCAGGGCGGGATCGGGTTCGGAGCAGTACTTC	CASRAGSGSEQYF
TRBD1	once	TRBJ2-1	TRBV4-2	TGTGCCAGCAGTGGGACAGGCTCCTACAATGAGCAGTTCTTC	CASSGTGSYNEQFF
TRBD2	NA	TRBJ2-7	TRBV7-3	TGTGCCAGCAGCCATAGCGGGAGGGCGGGCGAGCAGTACTTC	CASSHSGRAGEQYF
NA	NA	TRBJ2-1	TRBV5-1	TGCGCCAGCAGCTTGCCCCCTTACAATGAGCAGTTCTTC	CASSLPPYNEQFF
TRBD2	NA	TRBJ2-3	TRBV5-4	TGTGCCAGCAGCCCGGAGCCTAGCGGGAGGGCGGACGGTACGCAGTATTTT	CASSPEPSGRADGTQYF
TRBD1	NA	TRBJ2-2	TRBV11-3	TGTGCCAGCAGCTCGGGACAGGTGGGCCGGGAGCTGTTTTTT	CASSSGQVGRELFF
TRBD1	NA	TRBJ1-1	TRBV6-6	TGTGCCAGCAGCGGGACAGGGATTAAGAACACTGAAGCTTTCTTT	CASSGTGIKNTEAFF
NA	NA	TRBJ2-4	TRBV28	TGTGCCAGCAGTTTAGCAGGGAGTGCGTCGAACATTCAGTACTTC	CASSLAGSASNIQYF
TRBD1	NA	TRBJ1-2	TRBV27	TGTGCCAGCAGTTTATCTTCAGGGGGCGCGGGGTATGGCTACACCTTC	CASSLSSGGAGYGYTF
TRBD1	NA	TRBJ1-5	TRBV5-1	TGCGCCAGCAGCAGGGACAGTGGAGGGGATCAGCCCCAGCATTTT	CASSRDSGGDQPQHF
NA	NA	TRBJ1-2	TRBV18	TGTGCCAGCTCACCCCCAGGGGACTATGGCTACACCTTC	CASSPPGDYGYTF